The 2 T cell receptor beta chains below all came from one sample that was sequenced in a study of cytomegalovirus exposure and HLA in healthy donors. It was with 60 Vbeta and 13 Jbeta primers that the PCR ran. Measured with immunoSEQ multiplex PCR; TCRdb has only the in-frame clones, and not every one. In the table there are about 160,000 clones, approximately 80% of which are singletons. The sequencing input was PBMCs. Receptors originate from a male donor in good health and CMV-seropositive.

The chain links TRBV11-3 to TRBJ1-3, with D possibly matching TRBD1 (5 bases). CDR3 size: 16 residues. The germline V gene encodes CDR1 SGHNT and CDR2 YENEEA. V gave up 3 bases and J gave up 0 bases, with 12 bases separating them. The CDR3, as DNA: TGTGCCAGCAGCTTGGTTCTGGACAACTCTGGAAACACCATATATTTT. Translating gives CASSLVLDNSGNTIYF.

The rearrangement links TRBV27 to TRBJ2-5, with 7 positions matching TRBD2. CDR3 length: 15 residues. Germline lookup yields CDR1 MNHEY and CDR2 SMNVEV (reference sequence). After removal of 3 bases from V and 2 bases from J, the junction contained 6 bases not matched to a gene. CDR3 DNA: TGTGCCAGCAGTTTTATAGAGGGAGGGCAAGAGACCCAGTACTTC. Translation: CASSFIEGGQETQYF.